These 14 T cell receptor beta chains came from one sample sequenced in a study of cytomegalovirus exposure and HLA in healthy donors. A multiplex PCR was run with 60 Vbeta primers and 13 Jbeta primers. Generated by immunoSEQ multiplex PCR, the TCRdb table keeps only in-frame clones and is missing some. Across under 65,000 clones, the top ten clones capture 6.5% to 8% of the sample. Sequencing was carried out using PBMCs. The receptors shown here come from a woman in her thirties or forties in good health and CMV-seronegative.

As DNA, the CDR3 is TGTGCCAGCAGCGATGGGGCGTCATGGGACAATGAGCAGTTCTTC. Translated, it gives CASSDGASWDNEQFF. The chain recombines TRBV7-2 with TRBJ2-1, with D maybe TRBD1 (5 bases). Trimming took off 5 bases at V and 5 bases at J, with 16 bases between the two ends. This CDR3 region has 15 residues. Germline loops: CDR1 SGHTA, CDR2 FQGNSA.

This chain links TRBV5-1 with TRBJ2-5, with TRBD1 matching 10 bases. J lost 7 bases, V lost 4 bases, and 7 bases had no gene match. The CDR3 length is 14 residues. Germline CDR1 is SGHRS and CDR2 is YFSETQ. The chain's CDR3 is CASSGGTGEGTQYF. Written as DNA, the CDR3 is TGCGCCAGCAGCGGCGGGACAGGGGAGGGGACCCAGTACTTC.

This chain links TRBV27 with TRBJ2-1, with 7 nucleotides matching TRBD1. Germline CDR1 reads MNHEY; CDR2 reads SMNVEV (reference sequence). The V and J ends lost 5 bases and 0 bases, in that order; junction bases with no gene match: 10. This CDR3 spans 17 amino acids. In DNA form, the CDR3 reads TGTGCCAGCAGTCTTCCGGACAGGCTCAGCTCCTACAATGAGCAGTTCTTC. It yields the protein CASSLPDRLSSYNEQFF.

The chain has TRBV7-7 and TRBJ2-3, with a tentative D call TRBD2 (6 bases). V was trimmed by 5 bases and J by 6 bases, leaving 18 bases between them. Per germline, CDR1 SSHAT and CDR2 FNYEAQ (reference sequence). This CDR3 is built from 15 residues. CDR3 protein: CASSPLTGRGDTQYF. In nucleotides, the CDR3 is TGTGCCAGCAGCCCCCTCACAGGACGGGGGGATACGCAGTATTTT.

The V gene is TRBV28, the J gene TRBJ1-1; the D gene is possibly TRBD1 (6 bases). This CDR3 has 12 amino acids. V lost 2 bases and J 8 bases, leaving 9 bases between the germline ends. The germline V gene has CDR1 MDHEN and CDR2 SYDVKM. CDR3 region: CASSLEQGEAFF. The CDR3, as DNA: TGTGCCAGCAGTTTAGAACAGGGAGAAGCTTTCTTT.

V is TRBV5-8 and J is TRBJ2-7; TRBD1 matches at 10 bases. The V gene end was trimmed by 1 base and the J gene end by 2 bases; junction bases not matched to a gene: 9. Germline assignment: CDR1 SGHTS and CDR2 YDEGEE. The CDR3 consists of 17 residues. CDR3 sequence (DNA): TGTGCCAGCAGCTTGATGGGTGGGACAGGGGCACCCTACGAGCAGTACTTC. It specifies CASSLMGGTGAPYEQYF.

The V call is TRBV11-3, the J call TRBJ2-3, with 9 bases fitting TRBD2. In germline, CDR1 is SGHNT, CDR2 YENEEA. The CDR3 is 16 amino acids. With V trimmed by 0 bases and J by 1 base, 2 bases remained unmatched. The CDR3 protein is CASSLEASGGTDTQYF. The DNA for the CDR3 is TGTGCCAGCAGCTTAGAGGCTAGCGGGGGCACAGATACGCAGTATTTT.

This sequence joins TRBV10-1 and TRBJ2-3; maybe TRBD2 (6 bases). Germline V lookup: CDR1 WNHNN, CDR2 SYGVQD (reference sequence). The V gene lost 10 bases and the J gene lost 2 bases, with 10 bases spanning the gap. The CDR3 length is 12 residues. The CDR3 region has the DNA TGCGCCACCTCGGGGGACACAGATACGCAGTATTTT. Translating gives CATSGDTDTQYF.

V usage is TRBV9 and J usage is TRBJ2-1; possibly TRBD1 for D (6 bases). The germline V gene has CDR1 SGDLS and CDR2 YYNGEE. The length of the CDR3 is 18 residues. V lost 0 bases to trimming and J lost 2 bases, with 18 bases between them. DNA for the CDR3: TGTGCCAGCAGCGTAGCGATGCCGACGGGACAAACCTACAATGAGCAGTTCTTC. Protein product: CASSVAMPTGQTYNEQFF.

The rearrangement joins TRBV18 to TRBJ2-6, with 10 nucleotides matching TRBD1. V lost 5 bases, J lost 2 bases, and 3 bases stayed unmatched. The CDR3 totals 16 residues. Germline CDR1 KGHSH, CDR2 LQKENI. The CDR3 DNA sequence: TGTGCCAGCTCAGCCGGGACAGGGGCTGGGGCCAACGTCCTGACTTTC. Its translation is CASSAGTGAGANVLTF.

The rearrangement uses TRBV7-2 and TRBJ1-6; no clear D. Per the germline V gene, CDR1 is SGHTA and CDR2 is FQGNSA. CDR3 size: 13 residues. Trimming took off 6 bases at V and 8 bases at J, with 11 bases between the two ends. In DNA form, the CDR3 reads TGTGCCAGCAGTCCAGGCAACTATTCACCCCTCCACTTT. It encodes CASSPGNYSPLHF.

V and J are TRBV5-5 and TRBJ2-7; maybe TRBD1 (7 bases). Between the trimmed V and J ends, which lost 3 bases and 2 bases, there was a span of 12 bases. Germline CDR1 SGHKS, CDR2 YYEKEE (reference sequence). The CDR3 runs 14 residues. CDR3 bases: TGTGCCAGCAGCTGGCAGGGGGGAACCTACGAGCAGTACTTC. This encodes CASSWQGGTYEQYF.

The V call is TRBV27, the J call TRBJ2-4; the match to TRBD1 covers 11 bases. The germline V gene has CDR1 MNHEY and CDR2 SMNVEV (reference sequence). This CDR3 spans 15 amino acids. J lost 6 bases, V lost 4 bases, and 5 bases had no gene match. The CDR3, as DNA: TGTGCCAGCAGTTCCGGACAGGGGGCAGGAAACATTCAGTACTTC. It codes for CASSSGQGAGNIQYF.

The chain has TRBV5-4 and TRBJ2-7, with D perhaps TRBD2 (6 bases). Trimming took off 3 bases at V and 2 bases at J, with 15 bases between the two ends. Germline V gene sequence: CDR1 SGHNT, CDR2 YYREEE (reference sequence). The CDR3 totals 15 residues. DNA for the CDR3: TGTGCCAGCAGCTCCGAACGGGGGTTTACCTACGAGCAGTACTTC. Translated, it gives CASSSERGFTYEQYF.